Listed here is a single TCR beta chain. This entry comes from a study of blood T cell repertoires in COVID-19. At the level of the study: Acute and convalescent COVID-19 specimens originated in the United States, Italy and Spain. From T cells, B-cell-depleted T cells, or PBMCs came the material, which was cDNA or gDNA.

Germline V gene sequence: CDR1 MNHEY, CDR2 SVGAGI. The V end lost 2 bases, the J end lost 0 bases, and 4 bases lay between the germline ends. The CDR3 is 13 residues long. Methods used by the authors: Amplification with reference gene primers provided the estimates of nucleated cell counts. Assay: immunoSEQ multiplex PCR; the TCRdb copy retains only in-frame clones and omits some. V, J and clone size are taken as reported in that table, and D and trimming were inferred from the DNA itself. The table includes about 180,000 clones, 70% to 90% detected once. Sequenced sample: peripheral blood. The chain joins TRBV6-5 to TRBJ1-1; D is unresolved. This TCR was recovered from a man in his 60s with acute or convalescent COVID-19. In DNA form, the CDR3 reads TGTGCCAGCAGTTACAACTTGAACACTGAAGCTTTCTTT. Its translation is CASSYNLNTEAFF.